Below are 7 T cell receptor beta chains sequenced from a single sample in a study of response to subunit inactivated influenza vaccine. TCRdb re-called the RT-PCR reads through MiXCR, storing one row per CDR3 protein. The sample includes 700,000 to 800,000 distinct CDR3 sequences, 15% to 20% of them seen just once. The source was PBMCs from blood, collected around 5 days after vaccination. Source of these receptors: a man between 50 and 59 years old who received an inactivated influenza vaccine.

This clonotype was counted many times. The chain carries TRBV7-3 and TRBJ2-2, with unresolved D. V lost 5 bases and J lost 6, with 10 bases in between. The CDR3 extends over 13 amino acids. Looked up from germline, CDR1 is SGHTA and CDR2 is FQGTGA. DNA of the CDR3: TGTGCCAGCAGCCCCGACCGGGCCGGGGAGCTGTTTTTT. It encodes CASSPDRAGELFF.

The chain employs TRBV5-6 and TRBJ2-6; TRBD2 matches at 11 bases. This CDR3 comprises 20 residues. Germline CDR1 SGHDT, CDR2 YYEEEE. The V segment lost 4 bases and the J segment 0 bases; nucleotides outside the gene matches: 12. The CDR3 DNA sequence: TGTGCCAGCAGCGCGGGACTAGCGGTTTTACTCAGCTCTGGGGCCAACGTCCTGACTTTC. Its protein is CASSAGLAVLLSSGANVLTF. Based on the CDR3 plus reference TRBV5-6 and TRBJ2-6, the full variable domain is DAGVTQSPTHLIKTRGQQVTLRCSPKSGHDTVSWYQQALGQGPQFIFQYYEEEERQRGNFPDRFSGHQFPNYSSELNVNALLLGDSALYLCASSAGLAVLLSSGANVLTFGAGSRLTVL.

This clonotype has just a few counts. The V gene is TRBV10-3, the J gene TRBJ1-5; the D gene is possibly TRBD1 (5 bases). Germline V gives CDR1 ENHRY, CDR2 SYGVKD. V lost 8 bases and J lost 3, with 11 bases in between. The CDR3 covers 13 residues. The CDR3 here is CAIGGDPNQPQHF. In nucleotides, the CDR3 is TGTGCCATCGGGGGGGACCCCAATCAGCCCCAGCATTTT.

This clonotype has only a few counts. Here the CDR3 DNA reads TGCAGTGCGATGGGGCAGATTCAAGAGACCCAGTACTTC. The encoded protein is CSAMGQIQETQYF. This rearrangement joins TRBV20-1 to TRBJ2-5; D might be TRBD1 (5 bases). The CDR3 loop spans 13 amino acids. Trimming pared 6 bases from V and 2 bases from J, leaving 13 bases between. Germline values: CDR1 DFQATT, CDR2 SNEGSKA (reference sequence).

The CDR3 DNA sequence: TGCAGTGCTAGTTCCAGGGAAGGAGTGACAGATACGCAGTATTTT. It specifies CSASSREGVTDTQYF. The rearrangement links TRBV20-1 to TRBJ2-3; weak D call: TRBD1 (5 bases). Germline V gives CDR1 DFQATT, CDR2 SNEGSKA (reference sequence). The CDR3 is 15 amino acids. Trimming stripped 3 bases from V and 3 bases from J, with 16 bases between.

V is TRBV20-1 and J is TRBJ1-1; no clear D. The CDR3 consists of 12 residues. Germline values: CDR1 DFQATT, CDR2 SNEGSKA (reference sequence). Trimming left V 1 base short and J 1 base short, with 4 bases between. The CDR3 here is CSARGQNTEAFF. In DNA form, the CDR3 reads TGCAGTGCTAGAGGGCAGAACACTGAAGCTTTCTTT.

In this sample, this clonotype turned up a few times. This chain connects TRBV4-2 to TRBJ2-5, with 15 bases lining up with TRBD2. Per the germline V gene, CDR1 is LGHNA and CDR2 is YNFKEQ. The CDR3 length is 17 residues. V lost 1 base and J lost 4; bases outside the gene matches: 4. CDR3 nucleotide sequence: TGTGCCAGCAGCCAAGGGACTAGCGGGGGGGTCCGAGAGACCCAGTACTTC. It yields the protein CASSQGTSGGVRETQYF.